The 10 T cell receptor beta chains presented below share a single source sample, sequenced in a study of blood T cell repertoires in COVID-19. Sequencing was performed with immunoSEQ multiplex PCR; in TCRdb, only in-frame clones are kept and a portion is missing. The sample comprises around 91,000 clones, approximately 85% of which are singletons, and roughly an eighth rests with the top ten. The sample consisted of peripheral blood. All receptors come from a human donor in a cohort sampled during active COVID-19.

The chain combines TRBV5-1 with TRBJ1-2, with 11 bases matching TRBD1. The V gene's germline CDR1 is SGHRS and CDR2 YFSETQ. V trimming: 5 bases; J trimming: 6 bases; junction bases outside the gene matches: 9. CDR3 length: 15 amino acids. CDR3 sequence: CASSREDRGLDGYTF. The DNA for the CDR3 is TGCGCCAGCAGTCGAGAGGACAGGGGGCTCGATGGCTACACCTTC.

The V and J genes are TRBV7-2 and TRBJ1-6, with a weak D call TRBD1 (5 bases). CDR1 is SGHTA, CDR2 FQGNSA, per germline. The CDR3 has 15 amino acids. V dropped 5 bases and J dropped 5 bases, with 13 bases sitting between them. CDR3 sequence reads: CASSHDSSNNSPLHF. CDR3 nucleotide sequence: TGTGCCAGCAGCCACGACAGCTCAAATAATTCACCCCTCCACTTT. The variable domain in full, with the rest retrieved from reference TRBV7-2 and TRBJ1-6, is GAGVSQSPSNKVTEKGKDVELRCDPISGHTALYWYRQSLGQGLEFLIYFQGNSAPDKSGLPSDRFSAERTGGSVSTLTIQRTQQEDSAVYLCASSHDSSNNSPLHFGNGTRLTVT.

The chain links TRBV7-3 to TRBJ2-1; weak D call: TRBD2 (6 bases). CDR3 length equals 15 residues. V lost 1 base and J lost 8, with 15 bases in between. Per the germline V gene, CDR1 is SGHTA and CDR2 is FQGTGA. Here the CDR3 DNA reads TGTGCCAGCAGCTTAATGGGAGGACTGGGGGATGAGCAGTTCTTC. It translates to CASSLMGGLGDEQFF.

The rearrangement uses TRBV23-1 and TRBJ1-5, with D hard to call. TRBV23-1 is an ORF for which the function is uncertain. This CDR3 has 15 residues. With 2 bases removed from V and 0 bases from J, the gap between germline ends came to 8 bases. The chain's CDR3 is CASSQMEFSNQPQHF. The DNA for the CDR3 is TGCGCCAGCAGTCAAATGGAGTTTAGCAATCAGCCCCAGCATTTT.

J is TRBJ2-1 and V is TRBV27, with D uncertain. The germline V and J ends were trimmed by 6 bases and 9 bases, with 9 bases remaining between them. Looked up from germline, CDR1 is MNHEY and CDR2 is SMNVEV (reference sequence). This CDR3 has 11 residues. The CDR3 sequence: CASRREREQFF. In nucleotides, the CDR3 is TGTGCCAGCAGGCGAGAGCGTGAGCAGTTCTTC.

J is TRBJ1-4 and V is TRBV5-1; D is unresolved. The CDR3 length is 15 residues. CDR1 is SGHRS, CDR2 YFSETQ, per germline. V lost 1 base and J lost 0, with 7 bases in between. The CDR3 sequence: CASSLWGATNEKLFF. The CDR3 DNA follows: TGCGCCAGCAGCTTGTGGGGAGCAACTAATGAAAAACTGTTTTTT.

This clone appeared once. The sample has other DNA sequences that encode this CDR3 too. The gene calls are TRBV4-2 and TRBJ2-5, with 8 nucleotides matching TRBD1. With 4 bases clipped from V and 4 bases from J, the junction kept 5 bases outside the gene matches. Germline V gene sequence: CDR1 LGHNA, CDR2 YNFKEQ. The CDR3 is 14 amino acids. The CDR3 loop reads CASSPGQGRETQYF. In DNA, the CDR3 is TGTGCCAGCAGCCCCGGACAGGGAAGAGAGACCCAGTACTTC.

The chain is built from TRBV15 and TRBJ2-6; D is perhaps TRBD2 (5 bases). CDR1 is LNHNV, CDR2 YYDKDF, per germline (reference sequence). CDR3 length: 17 amino acids. V was trimmed by 2 bases and J by 1 base, leaving 12 bases between them. The CDR3 sequence is CATSRRSTSSGANVLTF. In DNA, the CDR3 is TGTGCCACCAGCAGACGTTCTACTAGTTCTGGGGCCAACGTCCTGACTTTC.

The rearrangement joins TRBV15 to TRBJ1-2; 10 bases are shared with TRBD1. Germline CDR1 is LNHNV and CDR2 is YYDKDF (reference sequence). V was pared by 3 bases and J by 6 bases, with 7 bases of the junction left unmatched. CDR3 size: 15 residues. CDR3 sequence reads: CATSRETGGVNGYTF. As DNA, the CDR3 is TGTGCCACCAGCAGGGAGACAGGGGGCGTTAATGGCTACACCTTC.

The V call is TRBV28, the J call TRBJ2-7, with TRBD1 matching over 8 bases. The CDR3 has 14 amino acids. J was trimmed by 4 bases and V by 5 bases; bases with no gene match: 7. Germline V CDR1 and CDR2: MDHEN, SYDVKM. The CDR3 region is CASSPTGGVYEQYF. CDR3 nucleotides: TGTGCCAGCAGTCCCACAGGGGGTGTTTACGAGCAGTACTTC.